This passage covers 14 T cell receptor beta chains from one sample sequenced in a study of shared clonotypes between healthy human individuals. Clones were sequenced by immunoSEQ multiplex PCR, and TCRdb holds only the in-frame ones, with some missing. The repertoire includes fewer than 600,000 clones, over 60% of them detected once, and more than 10% sits in the top ten. Sequencing used PBMCs. The receptors were sampled from a middle-aged woman in good health. Some clones in this sample may be carry-over from other donors' samples.

V is TRBV2 and J is TRBJ2-3; 12 bases align to TRBD2. The CDR3 is made up of 14 amino acids. Germline V gives CDR1 SNHLY, CDR2 FYNNEI. Unmatched junction bases numbered 3, after V lost 6 bases and J lost 5 bases. In nucleotides, the CDR3 is TGTGCCAGCAGGCGACTAGCGGGAGTAGATACGCAGTATTTT. Amino acid sequence: CASRRLAGVDTQYF.

The DNA of the CDR3 is TGCGCCAGCAGCTTGGCTAGCGGCACCGGGGAGCTGTTTTTT. Its translation is CASSLASGTGELFF. The chain has TRBV5-1 and TRBJ2-2; TRBD2 matches 7 bases. Germline values: CDR1 SGHRS, CDR2 YFSETQ. The CDR3 extends over 14 amino acids. Trimming took 0 bases from V and 4 from J; bases not matched to a gene: 0.

The genes are TRBV10-3 and TRBJ2-5; TRBD2 matches 9 bases. CDR1 ENHRY and CDR2 SYGVKD come from the germline V gene. V gave up 7 bases and J gave up 1 base; unmatched junction bases: 4. This CDR3 is built from 14 residues. In DNA, the CDR3 is TGTGCCATCACCCCGACTAGCGGCCAAGAGACCCAGTACTTC. It specifies CAITPTSGQETQYF.

This sequence joins TRBV7-2 and TRBJ2-7; TRBD2 is a possible D gene (5 bases). The CDR3 sequence is 15 residues long. Germline CDR1 is SGHTA and CDR2 is FQGNSA. The V gene lost 3 bases and the J gene lost 2 bases, with 14 bases spanning the gap. In nucleotides, the CDR3 is TGTGCCAGCAGCTTGATCTTGGAGGCCCCCTACGAGCAGTACTTC. It yields the protein CASSLILEAPYEQYF.

The chain joins TRBV9 to TRBJ2-1, with D perhaps TRBD1 (5 bases). Germline V lookup: CDR1 SGDLS, CDR2 YYNGEE. The CDR3 extends over 16 amino acids. V was trimmed by 0 bases and J by 6 bases, leaving 16 bases between them. CDR3: CASSVGGIGVPNEQFF. For the CDR3, the DNA is TGTGCCAGCAGCGTAGGGGGAATAGGGGTACCCAATGAGCAGTTCTTC.

The chain uses TRBV6-1 and TRBJ2-3, with TRBD2 matching over 8 bases. This CDR3 spans 15 amino acids. The germline V gene encodes CDR1 MNHNS and CDR2 SASEGT. The junction had 9 bases not matched to a gene; V was cut back by 4 bases and J by 6 bases. This chain's CDR3 is CASSGQTSVMDTQYF. The DNA for the CDR3 is TGTGCCAGCAGTGGCCAGACTAGCGTCATGGATACGCAGTATTTT.

This chain links TRBV4-2 with TRBJ2-2; TRBD1 matches at 12 bases. Trimming removed 3 bases from V and 4 bases from J; junction bases left unmatched: 6. Germline values: CDR1 LGHNA, CDR2 YNFKEQ. The CDR3 length is 17 residues. CDR3 amino acids: CASSQTGQGATTGELFF. The CDR3 DNA is TGTGCCAGCAGCCAGACGGGACAGGGGGCTACCACCGGGGAGCTGTTTTTT.

The CDR3 spells CASSLSASYEQYF. Written as DNA, the CDR3 is TGTGCCAGCAGCTTGTCAGCTTCCTACGAGCAGTACTTC. The V and J genes are TRBV11-1 and TRBJ2-7; no firm D call. CDR1 is SGHAT, CDR2 FQDESV, per germline (reference sequence). V lost 3 bases and J 1 base, leaving 7 bases between the germline ends. This CDR3 has 13 residues.

This chain links TRBV28 with TRBJ2-1; TRBD2 matches 10 bases. Germline lookup yields CDR1 MDHEN and CDR2 SYDVKM. The CDR3 is 15 amino acids. V shed 7 bases and J 7 bases; nucleotides not matched to a gene: 10. CDR3 nucleotide sequence: TGTGCCAGCATCAATAGCGGGAGGTTGGGTAATGAGCAGTTCTTC. Amino acids: CASINSGRLGNEQFF. Looking up the rest from reference TRBV28 and TRBJ2-1 gives the full variable domain: DVKVTQSSRYLVKRTGEKVFLECVQDMDHENMFWYRQDPGLGLRLIYFSYDVKMKEKGDIPEGYSVSREKKERFSLILESASTNQTSMYLCASINSGRLGNEQFFGPGTRLTVL.

The chain uses TRBV4-3 and TRBJ2-1; D is perhaps TRBD2 (6 bases). The V end was cut by 0 bases, the J end by 4 bases, with 13 bases between. This CDR3 contains 16 residues. Germline CDR1 is LGHNA and CDR2 is YSLEER. The CDR3 here is CASSQEGGSGYNEQFF. The CDR3 DNA follows: TGCGCCAGCAGCCAAGAGGGGGGAAGCGGGTACAATGAGCAGTTCTTC.

This chain joins TRBV7-2 and TRBJ2-4, with D possibly TRBD1 on 6 matching bases. Trimming left V 5 bases short and J 13 bases short, with 15 bases between. The CDR3 is made up of 12 amino acids. The germline V gene has CDR1 SGHTA and CDR2 FQGNSA. CDR3 loop: CASSRDRSIQYF. The DNA for the CDR3 is TGTGCCAGCAGCCGCGACAGGTCTATCCAGTACTTC.

With regard to this clone: Additional DNA sequences in this sample encode the identical CDR3. The chain couples TRBV30 to TRBJ2-7; the D gene is possibly TRBD2 (5 bases). The CDR3 has 11 residues. Germline-derived CDR1 and CDR2 are GTSNPN and SVGIG (reference sequence). V was clipped by 3 bases and J by 3 bases, with 6 bases between them. The CDR3 nucleotides are TGTGCCTGGAGCGGAGGCTACGAGCAGTACTTC. Residues: CAWSGGYEQYF.

The V and J genes are TRBV15 and TRBJ2-7; no clear D. This CDR3 has 11 residues. The V end lost 5 bases, the J end lost 5 bases, and 7 bases lay between the germline ends. The germline V gene has CDR1 LNHNV and CDR2 YYDKDF (reference sequence). The DNA for the CDR3 is TGTGCCACCAGCGGATTACACGAGCAGTACTTC. It translates to CATSGLHEQYF.

Regarding this clone: A read error may produce the germline difference seen at one junction end. The chain employs TRBV7-7 and TRBJ2-5; 7 positions match TRBD2. In germline, CDR1 is SSHAT, CDR2 FNYEAQ (reference sequence). CDR3 length: 16 amino acids. The CDR3 region has the DNA TGTGCTAGCAGCTTAGAGGGCGCGGGAGTGGGAGAGACCCAGTACTTC. This translates into CASSLEGAGVGETQYF.